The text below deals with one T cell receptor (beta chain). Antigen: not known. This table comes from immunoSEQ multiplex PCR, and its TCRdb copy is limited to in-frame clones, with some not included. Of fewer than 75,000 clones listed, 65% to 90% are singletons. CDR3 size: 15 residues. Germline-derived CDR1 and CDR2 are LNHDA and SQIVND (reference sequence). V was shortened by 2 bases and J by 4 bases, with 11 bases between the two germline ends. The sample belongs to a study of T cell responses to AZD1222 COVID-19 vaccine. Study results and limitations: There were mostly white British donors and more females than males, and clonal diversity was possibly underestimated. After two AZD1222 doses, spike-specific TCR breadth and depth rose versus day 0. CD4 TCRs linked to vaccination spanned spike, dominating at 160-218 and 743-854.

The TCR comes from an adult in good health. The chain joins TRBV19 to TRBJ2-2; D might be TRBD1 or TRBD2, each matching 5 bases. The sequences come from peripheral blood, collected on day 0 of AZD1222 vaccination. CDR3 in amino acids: CASSIMLGVTGELFF. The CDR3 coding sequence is TGTGCCAGTAGTATAATGTTGGGGGTCACCGGGGAGCTGTTTTTT. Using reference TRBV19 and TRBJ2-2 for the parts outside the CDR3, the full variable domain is DGGITQSPKYLFRKEGQNVTLSCEQNLNHDAMYWYRQDPGQGLRLIYYSQIVNDFQKGDIAEGYSVSREKKESFPLTVTSAQKNPTAFYLCASSIMLGVTGELFFGEGSRLTVL.